The rows below give T cell receptor beta chains drawn from one sample of a study of cytomegalovirus exposure and HLA in healthy donors. The repertoire was sequenced with immunoSEQ multiplex PCR; TCRdb's copy has only in-frame clones and lacks some. This table holds 110,000 to 150,000 clones, over 75% found once. The sequenced sample was PBMCs. These receptors were collected from a woman aged 25-40 years in good health and CMV-seronegative. CDR3s leave out the opening cysteine and the closing phenylalanine or tryptophan.

TRBV7-9	TRBJ1-2	ASSLSSPTPGQGNYGYT
TRBV7-9	TRBJ1-2	ASSRGQGGGYT
TRBV19	TRBJ1-1	ASRRQGYTEAF
TRBV19	TRBJ2-3	ASSTGQGNEY
TRBV19	TRBJ1-2	ASSRPTGKPYYGYT
TRBV7-9	TRBJ2-1	SSSRGTSGAYNEQF
TRBV7-2	TRBJ1-4	ASSLVGGTGDEKLF
TRBV6-1	TRBJ1-2	ASRKGQKIYGYT
TRBV25-1	TRBJ2-2	ASSAFELQGVTGELF
TRBV7-8	TRBJ1-2	ASWSQNYGYT
TRBV9	TRBJ1-1	ASSPGGTNTEAF
TRBV7-2	TRBJ2-2	ASRKRTANTGELF
TRBV4-2	TRBJ2-1	ASSQDRTGGLIEQF
TRBV18	TRBJ1-1	ASSPLDGQTTEAF
TRBV7-9	TRBJ2-2	ASSRRGSGELF
TRBV11-2	TRBJ2-1	ASSFRLAGRSSYNEQF
TRBV27	TRBJ1-4	ASSLSGRNNEKLF
TRBV7-2	TRBJ2-7	ASSRDPYEQY
TRBV7-7	TRBJ2-2	ASSPDSNTGELF
TRBV6-6	TRBJ1-1	ASTEGQLVKREAF
TRBV6-1	TRBJ1-6	ASMRALNNSPLH
TRBV19	TRBJ2-1	ASSGQTPYNEQF
TRBV23-1	TRBJ2-1	ASSQEGAGSPNEQF
TRBV4-1	TRBJ1-1	ASSQDYYRESDTEAF
TRBV7-3	TRBJ2-1	ASSLTIGRGYNEQF
TRBV18	TRBJ1-4	ASSLPRQATDNEKLF
TRBV29-1	TRBJ1-2	SVAGGGGAGYT
TRBV6-1	TRBJ2-7	ASSEVWEAPYEQY
TRBV9	TRBJ2-2	ASSVGGTGSGELF
TRBV9	TRBJ2-5	ASSVAEGARETQY
TRBV29-1	TRBJ1-2	SVGVQGHVYGYT
TRBV7-3	TRBJ2-1	ASSLIQGNEQF
TRBV4-3	TRBJ2-4	ASSQEFQLAKNIQY
TRBV18	TRBJ2-1	ASSDEDRVNEQF
TRBV4-1	TRBJ2-7	ASSQGTGGGPYEQY
TRBV7-6	TRBJ1-6	ASSLGSGTTNSPLH
TRBV30	TRBJ2-1	AWSRTGGGEQF
TRBV5-8	TRBJ1-1	ASSLGRLEAF
TRBV6-1	TRBJ1-3	ASIRTELSGNTIY
TRBV13	TRBJ2-3	ASSCQGGDITDTQY
TRBV4-1	TRBJ1-4	ASSQDPRRTATNEKLF
TRBV5-5	TRBJ2-5	ASSRPRGTGKETQY
TRBV5-1	TRBJ2-5	ASSTSGGAGETQY
TRBV9	TRBJ1-2	ASSVGTGEIHGYT
TRBV19	TRBJ2-6	ASSGNGQPNSGANVLT
TRBV9	TRBJ1-6	ASSVGPRVSYNSPLH
TRBV27	TRBJ2-5	ASSPFINRGGETQY
TRBV14	TRBJ2-1	ASSPFQGSYNEQF
TRBV19	TRBJ1-1	ASSRLPDLLGAEAF
TRBV7-9	TRBJ1-1	ASSLADGHPSTEAF
TRBV29-1	TRBJ1-6	SVGEESPLH
TRBV18	TRBJ2-7	ASSQDRADEQY
TRBV14	TRBJ1-6	ASSQGGQGNSPLH
TRBV7-2	TRBJ2-2	ASSLTGTGAGGELF
TRBV9	TRBJ2-7	ASSVRDFEDEQY